This entry concerns a single T cell receptor beta chain. The antigen remains unidentified. This specimen comes from a study of T cell responses to AZD1222 COVID-19 vaccine. TCRdb keeps only in-frame clones here, not all; method: immunoSEQ multiplex PCR. The sample shows fewer than 130,000 clones, 87% of them seen only once. Findings and limits, study-wide: Reportedly, nearly half of unique spike TCRs recognized epitopes outside B.1.351/B.1.1.7 mutations.

Sequencing was performed on peripheral blood, taken on day 0 of AZD1222 vaccination. The receptor was isolated from an adult in good health.

The CDR3 bases are TGTGCCAGCAGTTTACCGGTTCGAGTAAACACCATATATTTT. It translates to CASSLPVRVNTIYF. The gene calls are TRBV28 and TRBJ1-3; D is ambiguous. V gave up 2 bases and J gave up 6 bases, with 11 bases separating them. Per germline, CDR1 MDHEN and CDR2 SYDVKM. The CDR3 sequence is 14 residues long.